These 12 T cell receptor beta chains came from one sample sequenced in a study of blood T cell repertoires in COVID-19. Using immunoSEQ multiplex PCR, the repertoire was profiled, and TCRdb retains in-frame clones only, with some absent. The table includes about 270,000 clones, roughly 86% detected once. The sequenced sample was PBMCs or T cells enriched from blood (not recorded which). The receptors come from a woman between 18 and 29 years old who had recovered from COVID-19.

CDR3 amino acids: CASSQDTNYGYTF. DNA of the CDR3: TGTGCCAGCAGCCAAGACACAAACTATGGCTACACCTTC. The chain combines TRBV4-2 with TRBJ1-2; D remains ambiguous. Germline lookup yields CDR1 LGHNA and CDR2 YNFKEQ. V was pared by 0 bases and J by 2 bases, with 4 bases between. The CDR3 runs to 13 residues.

The DNA of the CDR3 is TGTGCCAGCAGCGTAGATCTGTCCGGGGAGCTGTTTTTT. Protein product: CASSVDLSGELFF. V gene TRBV9 combines with J gene TRBJ2-2; D call uncertain. V lost 0 bases and J lost 6, with 6 bases in between. CDR3 length equals 13 residues. Germline values: CDR1 SGDLS, CDR2 YYNGEE.

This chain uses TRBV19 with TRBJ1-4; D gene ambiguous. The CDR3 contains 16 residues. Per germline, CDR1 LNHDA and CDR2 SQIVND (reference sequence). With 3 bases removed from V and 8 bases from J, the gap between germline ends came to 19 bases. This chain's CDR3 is CASSIHATQKVEKLFF. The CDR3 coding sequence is TGTGCCAGTAGTATTCACGCCACCCAGAAAGTGGAAAAACTGTTTTTT.

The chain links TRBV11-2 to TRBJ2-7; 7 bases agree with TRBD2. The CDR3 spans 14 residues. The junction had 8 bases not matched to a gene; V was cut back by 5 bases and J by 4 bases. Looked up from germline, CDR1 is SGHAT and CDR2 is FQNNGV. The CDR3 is CASSTGGTQYEQYF. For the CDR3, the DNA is TGTGCCAGCAGCACCGGGGGGACCCAATACGAGCAGTACTTC.

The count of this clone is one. CDR3 in DNA: TGCGCCAGCAGCTTGGGGACTAGCGCCATAGGCGAGCAGTACTTC. This gives the protein CASSLGTSAIGEQYF. The chain links TRBV5-1 to TRBJ2-7, with 9 bases matching TRBD2. There are 15 residues in the CDR3. The junction had 7 bases not matched to a gene; V was cut back by 0 bases and J by 6 bases. The germline gives CDR1 SGHRS, CDR2 YFSETQ.

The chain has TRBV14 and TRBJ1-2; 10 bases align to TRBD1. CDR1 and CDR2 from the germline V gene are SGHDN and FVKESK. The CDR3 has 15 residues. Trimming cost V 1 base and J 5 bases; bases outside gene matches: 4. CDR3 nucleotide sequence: TGTGCCAGCAGCCAAGCCCGGACAGGGGGATATGGCTACACCTTC. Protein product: CASSQARTGGYGYTF.

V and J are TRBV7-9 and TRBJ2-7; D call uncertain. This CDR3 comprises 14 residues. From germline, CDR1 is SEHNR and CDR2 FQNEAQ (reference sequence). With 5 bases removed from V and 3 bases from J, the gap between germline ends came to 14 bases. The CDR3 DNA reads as TGTGCCAGCAGCCTCCGACATGGTTACTACGAGCAGTACTTC. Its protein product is CASSLRHGYYEQYF.

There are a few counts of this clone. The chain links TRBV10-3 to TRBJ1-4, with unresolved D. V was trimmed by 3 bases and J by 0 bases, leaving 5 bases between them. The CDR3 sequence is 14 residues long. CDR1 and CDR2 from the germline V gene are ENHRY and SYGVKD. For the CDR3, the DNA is TGTGCCATCAGTGACCCTACAACTAATGAAAAACTGTTTTTT. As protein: CAISDPTTNEKLFF.

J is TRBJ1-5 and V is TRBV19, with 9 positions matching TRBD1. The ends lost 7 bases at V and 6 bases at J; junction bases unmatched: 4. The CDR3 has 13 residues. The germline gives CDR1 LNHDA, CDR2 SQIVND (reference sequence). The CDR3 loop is CASKGQGRQPQHF. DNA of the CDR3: TGTGCCAGTAAAGGACAGGGGCGTCAGCCCCAGCATTTT. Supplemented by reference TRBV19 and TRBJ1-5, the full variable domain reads DGGITQSPKYLFRKEGQNVTLSCEQNLNHDAMYWYRQDPGQGLRLIYYSQIVNDFQKGDIAEGYSVSREKKESFPLTVTSAQKNPTAFYLCASKGQGRQPQHFGDGTRLSIL.

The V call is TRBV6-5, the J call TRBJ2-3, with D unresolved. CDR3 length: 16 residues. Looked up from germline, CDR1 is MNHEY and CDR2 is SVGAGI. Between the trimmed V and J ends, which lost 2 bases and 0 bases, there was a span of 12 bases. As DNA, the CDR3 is TGTGCCAGCAGTTACGGATCAGGCCCAAGCACAGATACGCAGTATTTT. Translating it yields CASSYGSGPSTDTQYF.

The CDR3 region has the DNA TGTGCCAGCAGCTTAGACGGCGGGATGGTGGTAGAGACCCAGTACTTC. Translated, it gives CASSLDGGMVVETQYF. The chain recombines TRBV7-3 with TRBJ2-5, with a weak D call TRBD2 (6 bases). CDR1 is SGHTA and CDR2 is FQGTGA in the germline V gene. The CDR3 is 16 residues long. V was cut by 2 bases and J by 4 bases, with 17 bases left in between.

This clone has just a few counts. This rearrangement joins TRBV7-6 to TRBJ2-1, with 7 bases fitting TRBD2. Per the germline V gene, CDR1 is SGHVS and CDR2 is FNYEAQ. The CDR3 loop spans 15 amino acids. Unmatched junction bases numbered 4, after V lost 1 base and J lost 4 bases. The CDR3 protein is CASSLDGRLYNEQFF. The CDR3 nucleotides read TGTGCCAGCAGCTTAGACGGGAGGCTGTACAATGAGCAGTTCTTC.